The clone carrying this T cell receptor (beta chain) was detected only once. This specimen comes from a study of beta chain features in type 1 diabetes. Sequenced material consisted of expressed TCRB transcripts (all of the isolated RNA was reverse transcribed). This table comes from immunoSEQ multiplex PCR, and its TCRdb copy is limited to in-frame clones, with some not included. The repertoire holds about 40,000 clones, 45% to 50% seen once, with 0.72% in the top ten. This CDR3 comprises 15 residues. Trimming left V 2 bases short and J 3 bases short, with 13 bases between. From germline, CDR1 is SGHRS and CDR2 YFSETQ.

The TCR was taken from a woman aged 18-35 years in good health. The chain joins TRBV5-1 to TRBJ2-3; D might be TRBD1 (6 bases). Specimen: central memory CD4+ T cells from blood. The CDR3 nucleotides read TGCGCCAGCAGCTTTGTGGGGGCGACTACAGATACGCAGTATTTT. Its protein is CASSFVGATTDTQYF.